A single sample is the source of the 14 T cell receptor beta chains below, sequenced in a study of shared clonotypes between healthy human individuals. Using immunoSEQ multiplex PCR, the repertoire was profiled, and TCRdb retains in-frame clones only, with some absent. Of roughly 2.4 million clones in the sample, about 94% were seen once. What was sequenced was naive CD4+ T cells sorted from blood. As for subset: CD45RA+ positively selected. Source of these receptors: a man aged 18 to 30 in good health.

The chain has TRBV27 and TRBJ2-7; D perhaps matches TRBD2 (5 bases). This CDR3 has 13 residues. The germline V gene encodes CDR1 MNHEY and CDR2 SMNVEV (reference sequence). V was clipped by 10 bases and J by 0 bases, with 13 bases between them. CDR3 in DNA: TGTGCCACCGCGGGTGTCCTCTCCTACGAGCAGTACTTC. This gives the protein CATAGVLSYEQYF.

The J gene is TRBJ2-5, the V gene TRBV29-1, with D perhaps matching TRBD2 (6 bases). Germline loops: CDR1 SQVTM, CDR2 ANQGSEA. Trimming removed 7 bases from V and 5 bases from J, with 14 bases in between. This CDR3 is 12 amino acids long. The CDR3 region has the DNA TGCAGCGGGAGGGAACCAGGGGAGACCCAGTACTTC. It is translated as CSGREPGETQYF.

The chain links TRBV10-1 to TRBJ1-1; 8 bases are shared with TRBD1. V gave up 6 bases and J gave up 4 bases; unmatched junction bases: 4. Germline CDR1 WNHNN, CDR2 SYGVQD (reference sequence). This CDR3 is 13 amino acids long. In DNA, the CDR3 is TGCGCCAGCAGGGGGGGGACAGGCACTGAAGCTTTCTTT. It codes for CASRGGTGTEAFF.

The V call is TRBV30, the J call TRBJ2-7, with 8 bases that match TRBD1. In germline, CDR1 is GTSNPN, CDR2 SVGIG (reference sequence). The CDR3 covers 14 residues. J was trimmed by 4 bases and V by 4 bases; bases with no gene match: 9. The CDR3 bases are TGTGCCTGGAAGACCGGGACAGGATGGTACGAGCAGTACTTC. Translating gives CAWKTGTGWYEQYF.

This clone was found once. This rearrangement joins TRBV6-1 to TRBJ1-2; no firm D call. The CDR3 has 14 amino acids. The germline V and J ends were trimmed by 7 bases and 2 bases, with 14 bases remaining between them. Germline V gives CDR1 MNHNS, CDR2 SASEGT. DNA for the CDR3: TGTGCCAGCAAAATGGGCGGCCTAAACTATGGCTACACCTTC. Translation: CASKMGGLNYGYTF.

The gene calls are TRBV25-1 and TRBJ1-5; D not certain. The germline gives CDR1 MGHDK, CDR2 SYGVNS. The germline V and J ends were trimmed by 3 bases and 4 bases, with 7 bases remaining between them. This CDR3 spans 13 amino acids. Written as DNA, the CDR3 is TGTGCCAGCAGTGAGCCAGGTAATCAGCCCCAGCATTTT. Protein product: CASSEPGNQPQHF. The full variable domain, in which reference TRBV25-1 and TRBJ1-5 provide the parts outside the CDR3, is EADIYQTPRYLVIGTGKKITLECSQTMGHDKMYWYQQDPGMELHLIHYSYGVNSTEKGDLSSESTVSRIRTEHFPLTLESARPSHTSQYLCASSEPGNQPQHFGDGTRLSIL.

The chain has TRBV27 and TRBJ1-2; 8 nucleotides align to TRBD1. The germline V gene has CDR1 MNHEY and CDR2 SMNVEV (reference sequence). CDR3 length equals 15 residues. With V trimmed by 5 bases and J by 0 bases, 5 bases remained unmatched. This CDR3 reads CASSPETGANYGYTF. DNA for the CDR3: TGTGCCAGCAGTCCAGAGACAGGGGCTAACTATGGCTACACCTTC.

This sequence joins TRBV7-2 and TRBJ2-1; TRBD2 agrees at 9 bases. Germline CDR1 and CDR2: SGHTA and FQGNSA. This CDR3 is built from 16 residues. Germline trimming cut 1 base from V and 7 bases from J; bases unmatched to any gene: 8. The CDR3 here is CASSLGETSGKNEQFF. The CDR3 DNA reads TGTGCCAGCAGCTTAGGCGAGACTAGCGGCAAAAATGAGCAGTTCTTC.

The chain uses TRBV7-3 and TRBJ1-6; D is ambiguous. V was pared by 5 bases and J by 6 bases, with 11 bases between. The germline V gene encodes CDR1 SGHTA and CDR2 FQGTGA. CDR3 length equals 14 residues. Written as DNA, the CDR3 is TGTGCCAGCAGCCTGGGCCTAAGTAATTCACCCCTCCACTTT. Translated, it gives CASSLGLSNSPLHF. Full variable domain (remainder filled in from reference TRBV7-3 and TRBJ1-6): GAGVSQTPSNKVTEKGKYVELRCDPISGHTALYWYRQSLGQGPEFLIYFQGTGAADDSGLPNDRFFAVRPEGSVSTLKIQRTERGDSAVYLCASSLGLSNSPLHFGNGTRLTVT.

The chain uses TRBV6-1 and TRBJ1-3; the match to TRBD1 covers 9 bases. Germline-derived CDR1 and CDR2 are MNHNS and SASEGT. The CDR3 sequence is 16 residues long. J gave up 2 bases and V 1 base, and 3 bases lay outside the gene matches. The DNA for the CDR3 is TGTGCCAGCAGTGAAGGGGACAGGGTTACTGGAAACACCATATATTTT. This encodes CASSEGDRVTGNTIYF.

The V and J genes are TRBV6-5 and TRBJ2-3; 9 bases fit TRBD2. This CDR3 has 16 amino acids. Trimming at V came to 0 bases and at J to 2 bases, leaving 3 bases not matched to a gene. Germline CDR1 and CDR2: MNHEY and SVGAGI. DNA of the CDR3: TGTGCCAGCAGTTACTCGGGCGGGGGGGACACAGATACGCAGTATTTT. Translated: CASSYSGGGDTDTQYF.

The rearrangement joins TRBV5-8 to TRBJ1-5; D is undetermined. From germline, CDR1 is SGHTS and CDR2 YDEGEE. V was cut by 0 bases and J by 3 bases, with 7 bases left in between. The CDR3 has 14 residues. The CDR3 DNA follows: TGTGCCAGCAGCTTGGCTCGTCTCAATCAGCCCCAGCATTTT. Protein product: CASSLARLNQPQHF.

With respect to this clone: Other DNA variants within this sample encode the same CDR3. The chain combines TRBV19 with TRBJ2-7; possibly TRBD2 for D (5 bases). Germline loops: CDR1 LNHDA, CDR2 SQIVND (reference sequence). Trimming stripped 5 bases from V and 1 base from J, with 6 bases between. The CDR3 loop spans 12 amino acids. CDR3 bases: TGTGCCAGTAGTTCGGGATCCTACGAGCAGTACTTC. This codes for CASSSGSYEQYF.

This chain connects TRBV7-3 to TRBJ2-7, with D possibly matching TRBD1 (6 bases). Trimming pared 0 bases from V and 5 bases from J, leaving 11 bases between. The CDR3 covers 14 residues. Looked up from germline, CDR1 is SGHTA and CDR2 is FQGTGA. The CDR3 DNA is TGTGCCAGCAGCTTAACGCAGGGGCGGAACGAGCAGTACTTC. Translating it yields CASSLTQGRNEQYF.